The 31 T cell receptor beta chains given below trace back to one sample, sequenced in a study of blood T cell repertoires in COVID-19. Sequenced by immunoSEQ multiplex PCR; TCRdb stores in-frame clones only, minus some. Of about 320,000 clones in the sample, roughly nine tenths were seen once. Material for sequencing was PBMCs or T cells enriched from blood (not recorded which). These TCRs come from a man aged 55 to 70 who had recovered from COVID-19.

The V call is TRBV20-1, the J call TRBJ2-7; the D gene is possibly TRBD2 (6 bases). The V end was cut by 5 bases, the J end by 4 bases, with 9 bases between. CDR3 length: 11 residues. Germline V gene data show CDR1 as DFQATT and CDR2 as SNEGSKA (reference sequence). The CDR3 DNA follows: TGCAGTGCTCGCGGGGATTACGAGCAGTACTTC. Its protein product is CSARGDYEQYF.

The sample holds one count of this clone. V gene TRBV11-3 combines with J gene TRBJ2-2; 8 bases fit TRBD2. The CDR3 covers 16 residues. V lost 5 bases and J lost 4; bases outside the gene matches: 9. Germline CDR1 is SGHNT and CDR2 is YENEEA. CDR3: CASSPGGLGATGELFF. As DNA, the CDR3 is TGTGCCAGCAGCCCGGGGGGACTAGGGGCCACCGGGGAGCTGTTTTTT.

The DNA of the CDR3 is TGTGCCAGCAGTTTGGGCGGGAGAGGTCAGCCCCAGCATTTT. Its translation: CASSLGGRGQPQHF. J is TRBJ1-5 and V is TRBV27; D is unclear. Deletions cut 3 bases from V and 6 bases from J, with 12 bases between. This CDR3 contains 14 residues. Per germline, CDR1 MNHEY and CDR2 SMNVEV (reference sequence).

This chain joins TRBV7-2 and TRBJ2-5; 7 bases line up with TRBD2. CDR1 and CDR2 from the germline V gene are SGHTA and FQGNSA. V lost 5 bases to trimming and J lost 4 bases; unmatched junction nucleotides: 10. CDR3 size: 15 residues. The CDR3 is CASSPNGASGETQYF. DNA for the CDR3: TGTGCCAGCAGCCCAAATGGGGCTAGCGGAGAGACCCAGTACTTC.

This clone was seen only once. CDR3 protein: CASRPGHRYYEQYF. The DNA for the CDR3 is TGTGCCAGCAGACCAGGACACCGCTACTACGAGCAGTACTTC. The genes are TRBV28 and TRBJ2-7; maybe TRBD1 (5 bases). This CDR3 is 14 amino acids long. Deletions cut 6 bases from V and 3 bases from J, with 15 bases between. Germline values: CDR1 MDHEN, CDR2 SYDVKM.

This sequence joins TRBV19 and TRBJ1-5; D gene ambiguous. This CDR3 comprises 15 residues. Germline V gene data show CDR1 as LNHDA and CDR2 as SQIVND (reference sequence). Trimming took off 5 bases at V and 3 bases at J, with 14 bases between the two ends. In DNA form, the CDR3 reads TGTGCCAGTAGTCCCGCAGGCAGACCCAATCAGCCCCAGCATTTT. Protein: CASSPAGRPNQPQHF.

The V call is TRBV7-6, the J call TRBJ1-1; 12 nucleotides line up with TRBD1. Germline V gene sequence: CDR1 SGHVS, CDR2 FNYEAQ. Trimming took 5 bases from V and 7 from J; bases not matched to a gene: 11. The CDR3 is 16 amino acids. CDR3 DNA sequence: TGTGCCAGCAGCAAGGGACAGGGGGCGCAGGAGCTTGAAGCTTTCTTT. This codes for CASSKGQGAQELEAFF.

V is TRBV29-1 and J is TRBJ2-7; TRBD1 matches at 7 bases. Per germline, CDR1 SQVTM and CDR2 ANQGSEA. This CDR3 contains 14 residues. The J segment lost 0 bases and the V segment lost 7 bases, leaving 9 bases of the junction unmatched. CDR3 sequence: CSAREGQNSYEQYF. The CDR3 DNA is TGCAGCGCCCGAGAGGGACAGAACTCCTACGAGCAGTACTTC.

Points on this clone: This same CDR3 is encoded by further DNA sequences in the sample. This chain uses TRBV4-1 with TRBJ1-1; the D is unclear. Germline loops: CDR1 MGHRA, CDR2 YSYEKL. The CDR3 is made up of 14 amino acids. V was shortened by 1 base and J by 1 base, with 7 bases between the two germline ends. The CDR3 sequence: CASSQGPGNTEAFF. CDR3 sequence (DNA): TGCGCCAGCAGCCAAGGGCCGGGGAACACTGAAGCTTTCTTT.

This rearrangement joins TRBV13 to TRBJ2-5; 8 bases line up with TRBD1. V dropped 1 base and J dropped 3; count of bases not matched to a gene: 7. Looked up from germline, CDR1 is PRHDT and CDR2 is FYEKMQ (reference sequence). The length of the CDR3 is 16 residues. The CDR3 spells CASSLVGQGVKETQYF. Written as DNA, the CDR3 is TGTGCCAGCAGCTTAGTTGGACAGGGTGTAAAAGAGACCCAGTACTTC.

This clone showed up just a few times. The chain carries TRBV4-1 and TRBJ1-4; D is possibly TRBD1 (5 bases). Germline lookup yields CDR1 MGHRA and CDR2 YSYEKL. The CDR3 is 16 amino acids. V lost 0 bases to trimming and J lost 8 bases, with 16 bases between them. Written as DNA, the CDR3 is TGCGCCAGCAGCCAAGACCCCACGGGGGTCGGAGAAAAACTGTTTTTT. This sequence encodes CASSQDPTGVGEKLFF.

This clone was recorded once. The CDR3 loop reads CASSLDQGLPYEQYF. DNA of the CDR3: TGTGCCAGCAGCTTGGATCAGGGCTTACCCTACGAGCAGTACTTC. This chain connects TRBV5-6 to TRBJ2-7, with D possibly matching TRBD1 (5 bases). V was cut by 0 bases and J by 2 bases, with 12 bases left in between. The CDR3 covers 15 residues. Germline lookup yields CDR1 SGHDT and CDR2 YYEEEE.

The rearrangement joins TRBV29-1 to TRBJ1-1; D call uncertain. The germline CDR1 and CDR2 sequences are SQVTM and ANQGSEA. Trimming stripped 5 bases from V and 5 bases from J, with 6 bases between. The CDR3 loop spans 10 amino acids. The CDR3, as DNA: TGCAGCGTTCAGGAAACTGAAGCTTTCTTT. Residues: CSVQETEAFF.

The chain recombines TRBV19 with TRBJ2-7, with D perhaps TRBD1 (6 bases). Deletions cut 4 bases from V and 4 bases from J, with 8 bases between. The germline V gene encodes CDR1 LNHDA and CDR2 SQIVND (reference sequence). The CDR3 sequence is 12 residues long. The CDR3 DNA reads TGTGCCAGTAGTAACAGGGAGTACGAGCAGTACTTC. Translating gives CASSNREYEQYF.

The rearrangement links TRBV5-4 to TRBJ1-3; D perhaps matches TRBD1 (6 bases). Trimming shortened V by 5 bases and J by 0 bases, and 9 bases separated the two germline ends. The CDR3 length is 14 residues. Germline CDR1 and CDR2: SGHNT and YYREEE (reference sequence). CDR3 protein: CASRTTGSGNTIYF. The CDR3, as DNA: TGTGCCAGCAGAACGACAGGCTCTGGAAACACCATATATTTT.

The rearrangement links TRBV9 to TRBJ2-1; TRBD2 aligns across 8 bases. There are 17 residues in the CDR3. The J segment lost 0 bases and the V segment lost 0 bases, leaving 5 bases of the junction unmatched. CDR1 is SGDLS, CDR2 YYNGEE, per germline. The CDR3 bases are TGTGCCAGCAGCGTAGGGGTAAGCGGGAGCTCCTACAATGAGCAGTTCTTC. Protein: CASSVGVSGSSYNEQFF.

The chain couples TRBV25-1 to TRBJ1-1, with D possibly TRBD1 on 6 matching bases. This CDR3 has 15 residues. Germline lookup yields CDR1 MGHDK and CDR2 SYGVNS. The V end was cut by 1 base, the J end by 1 base, with 10 bases between. This chain's CDR3 is CASSELGATNTEAFF. CDR3 coding DNA: TGTGCCAGCAGTGAATTGGGGGCAACGAACACTGAAGCTTTCTTT.

This rearrangement joins TRBV29-1 to TRBJ1-2; D uncertain. Trimming took off 5 bases at V and 0 bases at J, with 13 bases between the two ends. CDR1 and CDR2 (germline): SQVTM, ANQGSEA. There are 14 residues in the CDR3. CDR3 protein: CSVLPAYPNYGYTF. CDR3 in DNA: TGCAGCGTTCTACCTGCCTACCCTAACTATGGCTACACCTTC.

The V gene is TRBV28, the J gene TRBJ1-3; perhaps TRBD1 as D (6 bases). The CDR3 contains 16 residues. With 8 bases removed from V and 2 bases from J, the gap between germline ends came to 19 bases. The germline CDR1 and CDR2 sequences are MDHEN and SYDVKM. The chain's CDR3 is CASAKAGERAGNTIYF. The CDR3 DNA reads as TGTGCCAGCGCAAAAGCAGGGGAAAGGGCTGGAAACACCATATATTTT. The entire variable domain, with the rest obtained from reference TRBV28 and TRBJ1-3, is as follows: DVKVTQSSRYLVKRTGEKVFLECVQDMDHENMFWYRQDPGLGLRLIYFSYDVKMKEKGDIPEGYSVSREKKERFSLILESASTNQTSMYLCASAKAGERAGNTIYFGEGSWLTVV.

The V gene is TRBV5-1, the J gene TRBJ1-1, with no clear D. Trimming cost V 4 bases and J 0 bases, with 10 bases left between them. There are 14 residues in the CDR3. Germline V gene lookup returns CDR1 SGHRS and CDR2 YFSETQ. The DNA for the CDR3 is TGCGCCAGCAGCACAGTACCGATGAACACTGAAGCTTTCTTT. This translates into CASSTVPMNTEAFF.

The chain combines TRBV29-1 with TRBJ2-1; 11 bases align to TRBD1. V was pared by 6 bases and J by 9 bases, with 16 bases of the junction left unmatched. This CDR3 region has 16 residues. Germline assignment: CDR1 SQVTM and CDR2 ANQGSEA. This CDR3 is CSVLTRDRGNRGEQFF. For the CDR3, the DNA is TGCAGCGTGCTGACCCGGGACAGGGGGAACCGGGGTGAGCAGTTCTTC.

This clone has more than one count but fewer than ten. This CDR3 is CASSQGTSQDRVYGYTF. CDR3 nucleotide sequence: TGTGCCAGCAGCCAAGGCACAAGTCAGGACAGGGTTTATGGCTACACCTTC. The rearrangement links TRBV4-2 to TRBJ1-2; 8 bases align to TRBD1. V gave up 1 base and J gave up 5 bases; unmatched junction bases: 12. The CDR3 has 17 amino acids. Germline CDR1 and CDR2: LGHNA and YNFKEQ.

This clone showed up just a few times. V usage is TRBV25-1 and J usage is TRBJ2-7, with 8 bases aligning to TRBD2. This CDR3 is built from 17 residues. V shed 1 base, J shed 0 bases, and the junction held 8 bases outside the gene matches. Looked up from germline, CDR1 is MGHDK and CDR2 is SYGVNS. The CDR3 here is CASSEFGERESSYEQYF. CDR3 in DNA: TGTGCCAGCAGTGAATTCGGGGAGCGGGAGAGCTCCTACGAGCAGTACTTC.

J is TRBJ1-5 and V is TRBV6-6; TRBD1 matches at 7 bases. The ends lost 5 bases at V and 3 bases at J; junction bases unmatched: 4. Germline lookup yields CDR1 MNHNY and CDR2 SVGAGI (reference sequence). There are 14 residues in the CDR3. CDR3 residues: CASSITGDNQPQHF. CDR3 sequence (DNA): TGTGCCAGCAGTATAACAGGGGACAATCAGCCCCAGCATTTT.

The V and J genes are TRBV7-3 and TRBJ2-3; D is uncertain. Germline V CDR1 and CDR2: SGHTA, FQGTGA. CDR3 length equals 12 residues. Trimming shortened V by 4 bases and J by 2 bases, and 4 bases separated the two germline ends. CDR3 sequence (DNA): TGTGCCAGCAGCTCATCCACAGATACGCAGTATTTT. This translates into CASSSSTDTQYF.

The CDR3 bases are TGTGCCAGTAGTATAGGGGTAGCGCAATCAGCTTTCTTT. Translating gives CASSIGVAQSAFF. This chain links TRBV19 with TRBJ1-1; D is undetermined. The CDR3 is made up of 13 amino acids. Germline-derived CDR1 and CDR2 are LNHDA and SQIVND (reference sequence). Trimming left V 1 base short and J 10 bases short, with 13 bases between.

This clone was counted a few times. The V and J genes are TRBV12-3 or TRBV12-4 and TRBJ2-1, with a possible D match to TRBD2 (6 bases). The CDR3 loop spans 12 amino acids. V lost 8 bases to trimming and J lost 6 bases, with 11 bases between them. DNA of the CDR3: TGTGCCAGCTCCACTAGCTTCAATGAGCAGTTCTTC. Translation: CASSTSFNEQFF.

V usage is TRBV19 and J usage is TRBJ2-3; D is unresolved. CDR1 and CDR2 (germline): LNHDA, SQIVND (reference sequence). This CDR3 spans 14 amino acids. Trimming took off 3 bases at V and 2 bases at J, with 9 bases between the two ends. The CDR3 loop is CASSIPTNTDTQYF. The CDR3 DNA is TGTGCCAGTAGTATTCCGACAAACACAGATACGCAGTATTTT.

V gene TRBV18 combines with J gene TRBJ1-1, with D possibly being TRBD1 (6 bases). The CDR3 has 15 residues. Trimming pared 2 bases from V and 2 bases from J, leaving 12 bases between. Per the germline V gene, CDR1 is KGHSH and CDR2 is LQKENI. This chain's CDR3 is CASSPTGQVNTEAFF. The CDR3 bases are TGTGCCAGCTCACCAACGGGACAAGTAAACACTGAAGCTTTCTTT.

The chain uses TRBV30 and TRBJ2-5; a weak D match, TRBD2 (7 bases). This CDR3 is 15 amino acids long. Germline lookup yields CDR1 GTSNPN and CDR2 SVGIG (reference sequence). The V end was cut by 4 bases, the J end by 7 bases, with 22 bases between. In nucleotides, the CDR3 is TGTGCCTGGACCCCCGGCCCGGGGGGCGCGGGGACCCAGTACTTC. Protein sequence: CAWTPGPGGAGTQYF.

V and J are TRBV6-5 and TRBJ2-5, with 9 bases lining up with TRBD2. V shed 7 bases and J 5 bases; nucleotides not matched to a gene: 11. Germline CDR1 and CDR2: MNHEY and SVGAGI. This CDR3 has 15 residues. This chain's CDR3 is CASIKRRGGRETQYF. The CDR3 coding sequence is TGTGCCAGCATTAAGCGGCGGGGGGGCCGTGAGACCCAGTACTTC.